One and the same sample provided the 5 T cell receptor beta chains below, sequenced in a study of blood T cells in healthy people across ages. Then a second PCR, running about 7 to 11 cycles, was carried out with a sample-barcoded 5' primer and a J-beta primer mix. TCRdb called the 5' RACE reads again in MiXCR, with one record for every CDR3 protein. The table records about 1.7 million distinct CDR3 sequences, about 30% of them present only once. Specimen: blood. The source of these receptors is a woman aged 25-40 years in good health.

The rearrangement joins TRBV7-2 to TRBJ1-5, with no clear D. The CDR3 spans 15 residues. CDR1 SGHTA and CDR2 FQGNSA come from the germline V gene. V lost 3 bases and J lost 1, with 10 bases in between. For the CDR3, the DNA is TGTGCCAGCAGCTTTCCCATACAGAGCAATCAGCCCCAGCATTTT. Protein: CASSFPIQSNQPQHF.

This chain uses TRBV5-1 with TRBJ2-5; 8 nucleotides match TRBD1. V dropped 5 bases and J dropped 1; count of bases not matched to a gene: 16. Germline loops: CDR1 SGHRS, CDR2 YFSETQ. The CDR3 totals 18 residues. In nucleotides, the CDR3 is TGCGCCAGCAGAGGGACAGGCGCTTGGGGCGGGTCCCAAGAGACCCAGTACTTC. It codes for CASRGTGAWGGSQETQYF.

This clonotype came up many times. The V gene is TRBV20-1, the J gene TRBJ2-1; the D gene is possibly TRBD1 (6 bases). Trimming stripped 0 bases from V and 4 bases from J, with 10 bases between. The CDR3 runs 14 residues. The V gene's germline CDR1 is DFQATT and CDR2 SNEGSKA (reference sequence). CDR3 nucleotide sequence: TGCAGTGCTAGAGAGGACAGTCCATACAATGAGCAGTTCTTC. Translating it yields CSAREDSPYNEQFF.

The genes are TRBV2 and TRBJ1-2; D call uncertain. The V end was cut by 1 base, the J end by 0 bases, with 6 bases between. CDR3 size: 14 residues. CDR1 and CDR2 (germline): SNHLY, FYNNEI. The CDR3 DNA follows: TGTGCCAGCAGTGAAGGGGTTGCTAACTATGGCTACACCTTC. It yields the protein CASSEGVANYGYTF.

This clonotype was seen more than once but under ten times. V gene TRBV6-5 combines with J gene TRBJ1-6, with 9 positions matching TRBD1. This CDR3 comprises 12 residues. Per germline, CDR1 MNHEY and CDR2 SVGAGI. The CDR3 is CACRQGDSPLHF. In DNA, the CDR3 is TGTGCGTGTAGACAGGGGGATTCACCCCTCCACTTT.